This passage covers 5 T cell receptor beta chains from one sample sequenced in a study of vaccination effects on CD4 cells after COVID-19. Their antigens remain unidentified. Clones were sequenced by immunoSEQ multiplex PCR, and TCRdb holds only the in-frame ones, with some missing. The sample has some 50,000 clones; 50% to 70% are singletons. Following 10 days of culture, CD4+ T cells were isolated. Here the sequenced sample was CD4+ T cells from PBMCs cultured without peptide, taken before COVID-19 vaccination. All receptors derive from a human donor who received a COVID-19 vaccine.

The chain is built from TRBV6-2 or TRBV6-3 and TRBJ1-2; a weak D match, TRBD1 (6 bases). The CDR3 has 14 residues. The V end lost 4 bases, the J end lost 0 bases, and 9 bases lay between the germline ends. Germline V gene lookup returns CDR1 MNHEY and CDR2 SVGEGT. CDR3: CASSLDRANYGYTF. The DNA of the CDR3 is TGTGCCAGCAGTTTGGACAGAGCTAACTATGGCTACACCTTC.

J is TRBJ1-3 and V is TRBV7-8; 8 nucleotides align to TRBD1. Germline V CDR1 and CDR2: SGHVS, FQNEAQ. V lost 5 bases and J lost 3; bases outside the gene matches: 6. The CDR3 is 15 residues long. CDR3 in amino acids: CASSLEDRGGNTIYF. The DNA for the CDR3 is TGTGCCAGCAGCCTAGAAGACAGGGGTGGAAACACCATATATTTT.

The genes are TRBV4-3 and TRBJ2-1; D perhaps matches TRBD2 (5 bases). Germline CDR1 LGHNA, CDR2 YSLEER. This CDR3 spans 14 amino acids. Trimming took off 4 bases at V and 3 bases at J, with 10 bases between the two ends. CDR3 sequence: CASSRERNYNEQFF. The DNA for the CDR3 is TGCGCCAGCAGCCGTGAGCGGAACTACAATGAGCAGTTCTTC.

The genes are TRBV14 and TRBJ2-7; D uncertain. The length of the CDR3 is 15 residues. Germline V gene sequence: CDR1 SGHDN, CDR2 FVKESK. V shed 0 bases and J shed 2 bases, with 11 bases lying between them. CDR3 protein: CASSQDLVVTYEQYF. The CDR3 DNA follows: TGTGCCAGCAGCCAAGATCTGGTTGTAACCTACGAGCAGTACTTC.

The chain joins TRBV18 to TRBJ1-5, with a weak D call TRBD1 (5 bases). CDR1 is KGHSH, CDR2 LQKENI, per germline. The CDR3 spans 16 residues. V dropped 2 bases and J dropped 4 bases, with 15 bases sitting between them. The CDR3 protein is CASSPIGQGGNQPQHF. CDR3 DNA: TGTGCCAGCTCACCAATTGGTCAGGGAGGTAATCAGCCCCAGCATTTT.